The rows below give T cell receptor beta chains drawn from one sample of a study of PD-1 blockade in classical Hodgkin lymphoma. Sequenced by immunoSEQ multiplex PCR; TCRdb stores in-frame clones only, minus some. In the table there are roughly 15,000 clones, 83% of which are singletons. This specimen consisted of peripheral blood mononuclear cells (PBMCs), obtained at baseline. The receptors shown here come from a human donor with classical Hodgkin lymphoma. Both conserved end residues are part of each CDR3. A D gene is named only where the DNA matches it firmly. Expanded clones get a size class; other rows say once, few or many, or leave the size out.

cdr3_nt	cdr3_aa	d_call	j_call	v_call	clone_size
TGCGCCAGCAGCTTGGGACAGGCCGGGAACACTGAAGCTTTCTTT	CASSLGQAGNTEAFF	NA	TRBJ1-1	TRBV5-1	NA
TGTGCCAGCAGTTTTTACAGGCGATCAGACGAGCAGTACTTC	CASSFYRRSDEQYF	NA	TRBJ2-7	TRBV28	NA
TGTGCCAGCAGTTTGACAATCGCCCCTTACGAGCAGTACTTC	CASSLTIAPYEQYF	NA	TRBJ2-7	TRBV6-5	NA
TGTGCCAGCAGCCCGGGACAGGGTTTCGGAAACATTCAGTACTTC	CASSPGQGFGNIQYF	TRBD1	TRBJ2-4	TRBV5-4	NA
TGCGCCAGCAATTACGGACAGGGGAACACCGGGGAGCTGTTTTTT	CASNYGQGNTGELFF	TRBD1	TRBJ2-2	TRBV5-1	NA
TGTGCCAGCAGCTTGTTCCCAGGGGAGGGCGAAAAACTGTTTTTT	CASSLFPGEGEKLFF	NA	TRBJ1-4	TRBV5-6	NA
TGTGCCAGCTCACCACCGGGACGTGGCACAGATACGCAGTATTTT	CASSPPGRGTDTQYF	NA	TRBJ2-3	TRBV18	NA
TGCGCCAGCAGCTTGGGACAGCTCTACGAGCAGTACTTC	CASSLGQLYEQYF	NA	TRBJ2-7	TRBV5-1	NA
TGCAGCGCCGGGACACAGGCCTACAATGAGCAGTTCTTC	CSAGTQAYNEQFF	NA	TRBJ2-1	TRBV29-1	NA
TGCGCCAGCAGTCGTACCCCTACAGGGGGTCATAGCAATCAGCCCCAGCATTTT	CASSRTPTGGHSNQPQHF	TRBD1	TRBJ1-5	TRBV4-1	NA
TGTGCCAGCAGCCAAGATGAGCCCGGGGGGGCGAACACCGGGGAGCTGTTTTTT	CASSQDEPGGANTGELFF	TRBD2	TRBJ2-2	TRBV4-2	NA
TGTGCCAGTAGTATAGACGACAGCACAGATACGCAGTATTTT	CASSIDDSTDTQYF	NA	TRBJ2-3	TRBV19	NA
TGTGCCAGCAGCTCAAACCCAGTAAAGGGCAATGAAAAACTGTTTTTT	CASSSNPVKGNEKLFF	NA	TRBJ1-4	TRBV11-2	NA
TGTGCCAGCAGCCTGGGACAGGCAACTAATGAAAAACTGTTTTTT	CASSLGQATNEKLFF	TRBD1	TRBJ1-4	TRBV5-5	NA
TGTGCCAGCAGTTCGGACAGGGGATCCTACGAGCAGTACTTC	CASSSDRGSYEQYF	TRBD1	TRBJ2-7	TRBV7-2	NA
TGTGCCAGCAGTTATCGGGGCGGGACAGGACCCTACGAGCAGTACTTC	CASSYRGGTGPYEQYF	TRBD1	TRBJ2-7	TRBV6-6	once
TGCGCCAGCAGTACCTCCCTCCCGGGACAGGGTGCAACTAATGAAAAACTGTTTTTT	CASSTSLPGQGATNEKLFF	TRBD1	TRBJ1-4	TRBV23-1	NA
TGCGCCAGCAGTGAGGCAATAACACAAGGCGAGCAGTTCTTC	CASSEAITQGEQFF	NA	TRBJ2-1	TRBV10-2	NA
TGTGCCAGCAGATCCGGGACCCAGGCATGGGATCAGCCCCAGCATTTT	CASRSGTQAWDQPQHF	NA	TRBJ1-5	TRBV28	NA
TGCGCCAGCAGCCAAGCCAATAGGGGGCCCAACACTGAAGCTTTCTTT	CASSQANRGPNTEAFF	TRBD1	TRBJ1-1	TRBV4-3	few
TGTGCCAGTAGTGAACCCGGGACAAAGACCTACGAGCAGTACTTC	CASSEPGTKTYEQYF	NA	TRBJ2-7	TRBV19	NA
TGCGCCAGCAGCTTAATAGGCGGGGAGCTGTTTTTT	CASSLIGGELFF	NA	TRBJ2-2	TRBV5-1	NA
TGTGCCAGTAACGATGGCGGCACTGAAGCTTTCTTT	CASNDGGTEAFF	NA	TRBJ1-1	TRBV19	NA
TGTGCCAGCAGAAGGGGACTAGCTTTGGGTGGGGCCAACGTCCTGACTTTC	CASRRGLALGGANVLTF	TRBD2	TRBJ2-6	TRBV28	NA
TGCGCCAGCAGCCGCTTCGGGGCGGACCTCACTGAAGCTTTCTTT	CASSRFGADLTEAFF	NA	TRBJ1-1	TRBV4-1	NA
TGTGCTAGTGGCGGACAGGGGGCTGAAGCTTTCTTT	CASGGQGAEAFF	TRBD1	TRBJ1-1	TRBV12-5	NA
TGTGCCAGCAGCAGCACGGACACTGAAGCTTTCTTT	CASSSTDTEAFF	NA	TRBJ1-1	TRBV7-9	NA
TGTGCCAGCAAGACAGGGACTGCAACTAATGAAAAACTGTTTTTT	CASKTGTATNEKLFF	TRBD1	TRBJ1-4	TRBV2	NA
TGTGCCAGCAGCCAAGAGGCGGCCGGCACCGGGGAGCTGTTTTTT	CASSQEAAGTGELFF	NA	TRBJ2-2	TRBV4-2	NA
TGTGCCAGCAGTATCAGAAGAACTTCCTACAATGAGCAGTTCTTC	CASSIRRTSYNEQFF	NA	TRBJ2-1	TRBV28	NA
TGCGCCAGCAGCCAACTACAGGGTCCCACTGAAGCTTTCTTT	CASSQLQGPTEAFF	NA	TRBJ1-1	TRBV4-1	NA
TGTGCCAGCAGCTCCCGGACAGCGAACCTAAACTATGGCTACACCTTC	CASSSRTANLNYGYTF	NA	TRBJ1-2	TRBV7-9	NA
TGTGCCAGCAGCTTATACCGGATTAACACCGGGGAGCTGTTTTTT	CASSLYRINTGELFF	NA	TRBJ2-2	TRBV7-2	NA
TGTGCCAGCAGCTCTTCGGACCGTCGCACAGATACGCAGTATTTT	CASSSSDRRTDTQYF	NA	TRBJ2-3	TRBV7-2	NA
TGCGCCTTCGCCCGGGCAGACAAAGAGACCCAGTACTTC	CAFARADKETQYF	NA	TRBJ2-5	TRBV5-1	NA
TGTGCCAGCAGTTTAGGTGGGTATGGAAATCAGCCCCAGCATTTT	CASSLGGYGNQPQHF	NA	TRBJ1-5	TRBV27	NA
TGTGCCAGCAGCTTAGTTGTCGGGGGCGCGAACACCGGGGAGCTGTTTTTT	CASSLVVGGANTGELFF	NA	TRBJ2-2	TRBV7-9	NA
TGTGCCAGCAGTGCGGGGGGGGACAGGGGGCGCGAGACCCCCTACGAGCAGTACTTC	CASSAGGDRGRETPYEQYF	TRBD1	TRBJ2-7	TRBV6-4	NA
TGTGCCAGCAGCTTGGACTGGGGTAAGAAGCAGTACTTC	CASSLDWGKKQYF	NA	TRBJ2-7	TRBV5-4	NA
TGCGCCAGCAGCGCCCCGACTAGCGGGGGGCACAATGAGCAGTTCTTC	CASSAPTSGGHNEQFF	TRBD2	TRBJ2-1	TRBV10-1	NA
TGTGCCAGCAGCACCCGGGGGAGGGGCGGAGAAAAACTGTTTTTT	CASSTRGRGGEKLFF	NA	TRBJ1-4	TRBV11-2	NA
TGTGCCATCAGTGACTATGGCTACACCTTC	CAISDYGYTF	NA	TRBJ1-2	TRBV10-3	NA
TGTGCCAGCAGCCCAATGGACGTCCTCCCTCATTCACCCCTCCACTTT	CASSPMDVLPHSPLHF	NA	TRBJ1-6	TRBV14	NA
TGCAGCGGTGTGACTGGGATCGGCACCATATATTTT	CSGVTGIGTIYF	NA	TRBJ1-3	TRBV29-1	NA
TGTGCCAGTAGTTTCTCTGACAGGCAGCCCCAGCATTTT	CASSFSDRQPQHF	NA	TRBJ1-5	TRBV19	few
TGTGCCAGTACTCCGGGACATAGCACAGATACGCAGTATTTT	CASTPGHSTDTQYF	NA	TRBJ2-3	TRBV21-1	NA
TGTGCCAGCAGCTGGGACAGCAGCACAGATACGCAGTATTTT	CASSWDSSTDTQYF	TRBD1	TRBJ2-3	TRBV5-5	once
TGTGCCAGCAGCTTCCGGGACACTAATTCACCCCTCCACTTT	CASSFRDTNSPLHF	NA	TRBJ1-6	TRBV7-2	NA
TGTGCCAGCAGCTCCCGGGACAGGGTGGTTACTGAAGCTTTCTTT	CASSSRDRVVTEAFF	TRBD1	TRBJ1-1	TRBV5-4	few
TGCGCCAGCAGCGAAAGAACGGACGGCTATGGCTACACCTTC	CASSERTDGYGYTF	NA	TRBJ1-2	TRBV10-1	few
TGCGCCAGCAGCCCTACGGGGGCCGAAGAGACCCAGTACTTC	CASSPTGAEETQYF	NA	TRBJ2-5	TRBV5-1	NA
TGTGCCAGCAGCTCCCCGGTCGGGGGAGACGAGCAGTACTTC	CASSSPVGGDEQYF	NA	TRBJ2-7	TRBV5-5	NA
TGTGCAAGTCGCTCTGACAGGGAGCGAAACACTGAAGCTTTCTTT	CASRSDRERNTEAFF	NA	TRBJ1-1	TRBV12-2	NA
TGCGCCAGCACTAGGACAGGGGGCTTCTACGAGCAGTACTTC	CASTRTGGFYEQYF	TRBD1	TRBJ2-7	TRBV10-2	few